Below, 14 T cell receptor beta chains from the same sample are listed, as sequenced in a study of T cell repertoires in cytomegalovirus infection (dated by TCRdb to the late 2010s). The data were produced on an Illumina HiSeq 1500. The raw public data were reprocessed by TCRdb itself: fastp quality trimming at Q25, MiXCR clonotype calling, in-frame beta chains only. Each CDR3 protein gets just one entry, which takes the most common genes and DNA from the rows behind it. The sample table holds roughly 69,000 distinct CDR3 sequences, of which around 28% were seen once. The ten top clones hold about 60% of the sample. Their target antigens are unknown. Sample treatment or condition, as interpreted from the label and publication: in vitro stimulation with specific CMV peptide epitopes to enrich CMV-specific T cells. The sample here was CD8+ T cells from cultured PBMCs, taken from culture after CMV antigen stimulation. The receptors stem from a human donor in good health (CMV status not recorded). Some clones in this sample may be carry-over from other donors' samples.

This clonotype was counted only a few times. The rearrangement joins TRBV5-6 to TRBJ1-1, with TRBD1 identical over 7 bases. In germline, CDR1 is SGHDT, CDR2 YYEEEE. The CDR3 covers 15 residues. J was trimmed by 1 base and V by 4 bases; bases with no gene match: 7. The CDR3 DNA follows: TGTGCCAGCAGCGGGGGGACAGTTAAGAACACTGAAGCTTTCTTT. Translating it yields CASSGGTVKNTEAFF.

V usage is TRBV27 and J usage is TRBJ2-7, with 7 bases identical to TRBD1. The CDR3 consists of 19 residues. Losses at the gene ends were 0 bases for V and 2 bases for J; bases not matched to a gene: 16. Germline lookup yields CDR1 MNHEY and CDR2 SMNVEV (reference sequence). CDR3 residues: CASSLSGVTQTGYPYEQYF. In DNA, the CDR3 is TGTGCCAGCAGTTTATCGGGAGTTACCCAGACAGGGTATCCCTACGAGCAGTACTTC.

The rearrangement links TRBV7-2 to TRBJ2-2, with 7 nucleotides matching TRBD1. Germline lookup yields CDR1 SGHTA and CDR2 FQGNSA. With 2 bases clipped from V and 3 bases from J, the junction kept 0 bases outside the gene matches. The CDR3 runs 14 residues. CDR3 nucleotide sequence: TGTGCCAGCAGCTTAACAGGGGACACCGGGGAGCTGTTTTTT. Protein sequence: CASSLTGDTGELFF.

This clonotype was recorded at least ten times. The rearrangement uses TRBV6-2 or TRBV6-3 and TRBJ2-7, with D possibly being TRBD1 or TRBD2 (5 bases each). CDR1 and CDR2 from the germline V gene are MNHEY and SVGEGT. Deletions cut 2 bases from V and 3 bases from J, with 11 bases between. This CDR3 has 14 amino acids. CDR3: CASSYGGAGYEQYF. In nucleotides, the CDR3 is TGTGCCAGCAGTTACGGGGGAGCAGGCTACGAGCAGTACTTC.

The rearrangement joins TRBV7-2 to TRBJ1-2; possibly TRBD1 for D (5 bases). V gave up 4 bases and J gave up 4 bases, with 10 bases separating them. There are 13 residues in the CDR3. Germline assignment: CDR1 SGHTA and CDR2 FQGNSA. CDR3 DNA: TGTGCCAGCAGCTCGGGACCTACCTATGGCTACACCTTC. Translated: CASSSGPTYGYTF.

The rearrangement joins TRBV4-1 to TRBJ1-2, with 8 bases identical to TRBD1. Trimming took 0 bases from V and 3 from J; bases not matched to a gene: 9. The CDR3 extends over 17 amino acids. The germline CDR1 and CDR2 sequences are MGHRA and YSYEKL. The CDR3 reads CASSQETGGLGDYGYTF. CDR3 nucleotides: TGCGCCAGCAGCCAAGAAACAGGGGGGTTAGGGGACTATGGCTACACCTTC.

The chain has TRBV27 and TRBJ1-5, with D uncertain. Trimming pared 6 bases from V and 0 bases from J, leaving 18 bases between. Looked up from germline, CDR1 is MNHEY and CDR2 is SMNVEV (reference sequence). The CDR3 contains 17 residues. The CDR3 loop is CASSPLSPDGSNQPQHF. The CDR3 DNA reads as TGTGCCAGCAGCCCTCTTTCGCCCGACGGTAGCAATCAGCCCCAGCATTTT.

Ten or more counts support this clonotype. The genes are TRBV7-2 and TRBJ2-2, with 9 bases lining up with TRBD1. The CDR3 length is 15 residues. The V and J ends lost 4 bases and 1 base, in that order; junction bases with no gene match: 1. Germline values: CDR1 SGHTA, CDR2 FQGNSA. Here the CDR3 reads CASSWGQGNTGELFF. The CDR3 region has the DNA TGTGCCAGCAGCTGGGGACAGGGGAACACCGGGGAGCTGTTTTTT.

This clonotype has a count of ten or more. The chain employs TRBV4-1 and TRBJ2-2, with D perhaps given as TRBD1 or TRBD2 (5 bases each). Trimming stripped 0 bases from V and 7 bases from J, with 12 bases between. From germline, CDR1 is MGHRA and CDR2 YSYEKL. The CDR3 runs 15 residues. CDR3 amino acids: CASSQDQTGGGELFF. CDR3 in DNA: TGCGCCAGCAGCCAAGATCAAACAGGAGGCGGGGAGCTGTTTTTT.

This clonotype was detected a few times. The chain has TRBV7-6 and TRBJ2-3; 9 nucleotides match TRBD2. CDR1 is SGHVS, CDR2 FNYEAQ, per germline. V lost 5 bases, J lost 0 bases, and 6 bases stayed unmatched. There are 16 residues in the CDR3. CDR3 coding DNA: TGTGCCAGCAGCCCTCGCACTAGCGGGAGCACAGATACGCAGTATTTT. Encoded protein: CASSPRTSGSTDTQYF.

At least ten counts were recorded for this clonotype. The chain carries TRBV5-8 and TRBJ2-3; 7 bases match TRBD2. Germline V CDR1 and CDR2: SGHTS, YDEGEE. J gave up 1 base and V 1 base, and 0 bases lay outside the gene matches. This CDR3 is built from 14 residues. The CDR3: CASSLTSGTDTQYF. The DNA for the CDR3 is TGTGCCAGCAGCTTGACTAGCGGCACAGATACGCAGTATTTT.

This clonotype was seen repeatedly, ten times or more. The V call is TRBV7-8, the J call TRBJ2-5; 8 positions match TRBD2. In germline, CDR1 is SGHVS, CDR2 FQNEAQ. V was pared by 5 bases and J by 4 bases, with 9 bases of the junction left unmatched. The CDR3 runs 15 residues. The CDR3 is CASSQAGEWGETQYF. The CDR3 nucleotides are TGTGCCAGCAGCCAAGCGGGAGAGTGGGGAGAGACCCAGTACTTC.

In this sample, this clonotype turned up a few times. CDR3 amino acids: CASSEEQGSSYEQYF. The CDR3 DNA sequence: TGTGCCAGCAGTGAAGAGCAGGGTAGCTCCTACGAGCAGTACTTC. The gene calls are TRBV6-1 and TRBJ2-7; TRBD1 is a possible D gene (5 bases). The CDR3 has 15 residues. V lost 1 base and J lost 0, with 10 bases in between. Germline loops: CDR1 MNHNS, CDR2 SASEGT.

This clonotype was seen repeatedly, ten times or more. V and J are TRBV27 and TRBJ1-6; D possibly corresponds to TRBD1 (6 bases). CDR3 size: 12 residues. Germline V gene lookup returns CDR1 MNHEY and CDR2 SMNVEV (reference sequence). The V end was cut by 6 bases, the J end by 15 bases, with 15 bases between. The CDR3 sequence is CASSLTGRGLHF. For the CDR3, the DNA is TGTGCCAGCAGCCTGACAGGCCGAGGCCTCCACTTT.